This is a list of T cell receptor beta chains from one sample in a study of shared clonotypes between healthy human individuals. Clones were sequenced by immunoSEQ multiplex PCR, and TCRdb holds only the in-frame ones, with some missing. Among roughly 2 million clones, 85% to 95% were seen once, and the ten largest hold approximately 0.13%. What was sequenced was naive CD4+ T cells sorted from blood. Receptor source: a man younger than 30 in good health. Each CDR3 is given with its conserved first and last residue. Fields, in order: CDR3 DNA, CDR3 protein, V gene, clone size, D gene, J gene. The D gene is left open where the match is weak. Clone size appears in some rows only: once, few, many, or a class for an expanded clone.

TGTGCTAGCAGCTTAGGCAGGGGGCCAAATGAGCAGTTCTTC | CASSLGRGPNEQFF | TRBV7-7 | - | TRBD1 | TRBJ2-1
TGTGCCAGCAGCCAAGACTACAACACCGGGGAGCTGTTTTTT | CASSQDYNTGELFF | TRBV4-2 | many | - | TRBJ2-2
TGTGCCAGCAGCCGCTTTAGCGGGGACTACGAGCAGTACTTC | CASSRFSGDYEQYF | TRBV28 | - | TRBD2 | TRBJ2-7
TGTGCCAGCAGTCAAGCGGGAGGAAGGCGGTACTTC | CASSQAGGRRYF | TRBV27 | - | TRBD2 | TRBJ2-4
TGTGCCAGCAGTGAGGTCGGGCGTGGTAAAGCTTTCTTT | CASSEVGRGKAFF | TRBV2 | - | - | TRBJ1-1
TGCGCCAGCAGCTTATTGGAAGCGGGAGGCGCAGATACGCAGTATTTT | CASSLLEAGGADTQYF | TRBV5-1 | - | TRBD2 | TRBJ2-3
TGTGCCAGCAGTTTAAAACTAGCGGACAATGAGCAGTTCTTC | CASSLKLADNEQFF | TRBV28 | - | TRBD2 | TRBJ2-1
TGTGCCAGTAGTACCGACCAGGACGCTTCACCCCTCCACTTT | CASSTDQDASPLHF | TRBV19 | - | - | TRBJ1-6
TGTGCCAGCTCACATCAGGAGAGTGGGGCCAACGTCCTGACTTTC | CASSHQESGANVLTF | TRBV18 | once | - | TRBJ2-6
TGTGCCAGTACCGCGAATACAGGGGCGGTCATTCAGTACTTC | CASTANTGAVIQYF | TRBV19 | once | TRBD1 | TRBJ2-4
TGTGCCAGCAGCACCTTGGGAACTCTTAGTGGCTACACCTTC | CASSTLGTLSGYTF | TRBV11-2 | once | - | TRBJ1-2
TGTGCCAGCTCTCGGCAGGGGGCTTGGTGGGAGCAGTACTTC | CASSRQGAWWEQYF | TRBV18 | - | TRBD1 | TRBJ2-7
TGTGCCAGCAGCTTAGAGGGCCATAGCAATCAGCCCCAGCATTTT | CASSLEGHSNQPQHF | TRBV7-9 | - | - | TRBJ1-5
TGTGCCAGCAGTGTGGGACAGACAGGGGAGCAGTTCTTC | CASSVGQTGEQFF | TRBV6-1 | - | TRBD1 | TRBJ2-1
TGTGCCAGCAGCCCCGGCGGGGGAAGCTCCTATAATTCACCCCTCCACTTT | CASSPGGGSSYNSPLHF | TRBV5-6 | - | - | TRBJ1-6
TGCGCCAGCAGTGAGTTGGACAGGTCAGATCAGCCCCAGCATTTT | CASSELDRSDQPQHF | TRBV10-2 | few | TRBD1 | TRBJ1-5
TGTGCCAGCAGCCGCAGGGGGGACGGACATCGGGATGAGCAGTTCTTC | CASSRRGDGHRDEQFF | TRBV7-2 | - | - | TRBJ2-1
TGTGCCAGCAGTTTAATACTAGGCAATCAGCCCCAGCATTTT | CASSLILGNQPQHF | TRBV28 | once | - | TRBJ1-5
TGTGCCAGCTCACCTCCGAGCTCCTACGAGCAGTACTTC | CASSPPSSYEQYF | TRBV18 | once | - | TRBJ2-7
TGTGCCAGCAGTGCTCCCGGGGGCCGGACAGATACGCAGTATTTT | CASSAPGGRTDTQYF | TRBV28 | - | - | TRBJ2-3
TGTGCCAGTAGTATGGCCCCGGGACAGCCAGGATCACCCCTCCACTTT | CASSMAPGQPGSPLHF | TRBV19 | - | TRBD1 | TRBJ1-6
TGTGCCAGCAGTTTGGGGACTAGCGGGAGGGCGTGGAATGAGCAGTTCTTC | CASSLGTSGRAWNEQFF | TRBV27 | - | TRBD2 | TRBJ2-1
TGTGCCAGCAGTTCGCTCACAGGATATCAGCCCCAGCATTTT | CASSSLTGYQPQHF | TRBV28 | - | - | TRBJ1-5
TGTGCCAGTAGTATAGAAGAGGGCCGAGGATACAATCAGCCCCAGCATTTT | CASSIEEGRGYNQPQHF | TRBV19 | - | - | TRBJ1-5
TGTGCCAGCAGTGGTGCCCCGTTTAGCGGTCCCCAAGAGACCCAGTACTTC | CASSGAPFSGPQETQYF | TRBV6-1 | - | - | TRBJ2-5
TGTGCCATCAGTGAGTCTGGCGCAACTAATGAAAAACTGTTTTTT | CAISESGATNEKLFF | TRBV10-3 | - | - | TRBJ1-4
TGCGCCAGCAAGGACACTGGGAGTAACTCACCCCTCCACTTT | CASKDTGSNSPLHF | TRBV5-1 | - | - | TRBJ1-6
TGTGCCAGCAGCCGAAGCGGGACAGGGGGAGTTAGTAGCACCATATATTTT | CASSRSGTGGVSSTIYF | TRBV9 | - | TRBD1 | TRBJ1-3
TGTGCCAGCAGCTTACATGAGGGCGGTCAGCCCCAGCATTTT | CASSLHEGGQPQHF | TRBV7-8 | - | - | TRBJ1-5
TGCGCCAGCAGTATCGACAGGGGGAGTGAAAAACTGTTTTTT | CASSIDRGSEKLFF | TRBV10-2 | - | TRBD1 | TRBJ1-4
TGTGCCAGCAGCTTGGGACAACTCAAAAACATTCAGTACTTC | CASSLGQLKNIQYF | TRBV7-2 | - | - | TRBJ2-4
TGCGCCAGCAGCTTGAACACGGGACAGGGGTTCTCCGAGCAGTACTTC | CASSLNTGQGFSEQYF | TRBV5-1 | - | TRBD1 | TRBJ2-7
TGCGCCAGCAGCCGTCCCGGGACAGACTATAGCAATCAGCCCCAGCATTTT | CASSRPGTDYSNQPQHF | TRBV5-1 | - | TRBD1 | TRBJ1-5
TGTGCCAGCAGTTACGACAGGTACCAAGAGACCCAGTACTTC | CASSYDRYQETQYF | TRBV6-5 | - | - | TRBJ2-5
TGCAGCGTTTTGAAAAGGGCGGAGCAGTTCTTC | CSVLKRAEQFF | TRBV29-1 | - | - | TRBJ2-1
TGTGCCAGCAGCTACCTTCCGCCTAATCAGCCCCAGCATTTT | CASSYLPPNQPQHF | TRBV2 | - | - | TRBJ1-5
TGTGCCAGCAGTGGTGAGGGGGCGATGAACACTGAAGCTTTCTTT | CASSGEGAMNTEAFF | TRBV2 | - | TRBD1 | TRBJ1-1
TGTGCCAGCAGCAAACCGGAAGCCGGGCCGACCTATAATTCACCCCTCCACTTT | CASSKPEAGPTYNSPLHF | TRBV21-1 | - | - | TRBJ1-6
TGCGCCAGCAGCACGGACAGGGAGATCCACGAGCAGTACTTC | CASSTDREIHEQYF | TRBV5-1 | - | TRBD1 | TRBJ2-7
TGTGCCTGGAGCGGGGGGTGGCAAGAGACCCAGTACTTC | CAWSGGWQETQYF | TRBV30 | - | TRBD2 | TRBJ2-5